One and the same sample provided the 25 T cell receptor beta chains below, sequenced in a study of T cell responses to AZD1222 COVID-19 vaccine. Data came from immunoSEQ multiplex PCR; TCRdb stores just in-frame clones and leaves some out. The repertoire includes some 94,000 clones, roughly nine tenths of them detected once, and over 9.5% sits in the top ten. The sequenced sample was peripheral blood, obtained on day 0 of AZD1222 vaccination. Every receptor here comes from an adult in good health.

This chain joins TRBV5-6 and TRBJ1-6, with TRBD1 identical over 10 bases. Germline values: CDR1 SGHDT, CDR2 YYEEEE. This CDR3 spans 15 amino acids. The V segment lost 4 bases and the J segment 7 bases; nucleotides outside the gene matches: 5. The DNA of the CDR3 is TGTGCCAGCAGCCCGGGACAGGGGACGAATTCACCCCTCCACTTT. Translated, it gives CASSPGQGTNSPLHF.

The chain couples TRBV27 to TRBJ1-5, with D perhaps matching TRBD1 (5 bases). This CDR3 is built from 13 residues. Germline V gene data show CDR1 as MNHEY and CDR2 as SMNVEV (reference sequence). Trimming removed 3 bases at V and 6 bases at J, with 9 bases between. The CDR3 DNA sequence: TGTGCCAGCAGTTTGGGGGGGATTCAGCCCCAGCATTTT. Residues: CASSLGGIQPQHF.

This chain links TRBV5-1 with TRBJ1-2, with a possible D match to TRBD1 (6 bases). The ends were cut back, 5 bases at V and 0 bases at J, with 20 bases in the middle. Germline-derived CDR1 and CDR2 are SGHRS and YFSETQ. The CDR3 contains 17 residues. In DNA form, the CDR3 reads TGCGCCAGCAGTTGGGGGGCTCAGGGGATTGCTAACTATGGCTACACCTTC. Encoded protein: CASSWGAQGIANYGYTF.

V and J are TRBV11-3 and TRBJ2-7; D perhaps matches TRBD2 (6 bases). Germline CDR1 is SGHNT and CDR2 is YENEEA. This CDR3 is 14 amino acids long. The V gene lost 6 bases and the J gene lost 2 bases, with 14 bases spanning the gap. The DNA of the CDR3 is TGTGCCAGCAGTTCCCGGGAGCGGGCCTACGAGCAGTACTTC. Protein product: CASSSRERAYEQYF.

J is TRBJ2-6 and V is TRBV18; the D call may be TRBD1 or TRBD2 (6 bases each). V lost 3 bases and J lost 0, with 15 bases in between. Germline values: CDR1 KGHSH, CDR2 LQKENI. This CDR3 spans 18 amino acids. As DNA, the CDR3 is TGTGCCAGCTCACCGTCTCTACAGGGAGGCTCTGGGGCCAACGTCCTGACTTTC. It encodes CASSPSLQGGSGANVLTF.

The rearrangement joins TRBV30 to TRBJ1-6, with TRBD1 as a possible D gene (5 bases). Per the germline V gene, CDR1 is GTSNPN and CDR2 is SVGIG (reference sequence). V gave up 3 bases and J gave up 3 bases, with 9 bases separating them. This CDR3 is built from 14 residues. CDR3 sequence reads: CAWSPGNYNSPLHF. The CDR3 bases are TGTGCCTGGAGCCCAGGGAACTATAATTCACCCCTCCACTTT.

The chain carries TRBV9 and TRBJ2-2; the D gene could be TRBD1 or TRBD2 (5 bases each). Trimming stripped 2 bases from V and 4 bases from J, with 9 bases between. Germline values: CDR1 SGDLS, CDR2 YYNGEE. This CDR3 is 14 amino acids long. The DNA for the CDR3 is TGTGCCAGCAGCGTGTCCGGGACCACCGGGGAGCTGTTTTTT. Translation: CASSVSGTTGELFF.

The gene calls are TRBV4-1 and TRBJ2-6; TRBD1 agrees at 8 bases. J gave up 3 bases and V 0 bases, and 10 bases lay outside the gene matches. The CDR3 spans 19 residues. Germline V gene data show CDR1 as MGHRA and CDR2 as YSYEKL. The CDR3: CASSQEAGTGWYGANVLTF. The CDR3 DNA reads as TGCGCCAGCAGCCAAGAGGCGGGGACAGGTTGGTATGGGGCCAACGTCCTGACTTTC.

The chain uses TRBV24-1 and TRBJ2-3; D is unclear. V dropped 6 bases and J dropped 3 bases, with 12 bases sitting between them. The CDR3 loop spans 14 amino acids. Per the germline V gene, CDR1 is KGHDR and CDR2 is SFDVKD. Here the CDR3 DNA reads TGTGCCACCAGTAAAACCGGGTCGACAGATACGCAGTATTTT. It translates to CATSKTGSTDTQYF.

This chain uses TRBV27 with TRBJ2-2, with TRBD1 identical over 7 bases. The CDR3 contains 14 residues. Trimming cost V 5 bases and J 4 bases; bases outside gene matches: 4. CDR1 is MNHEY, CDR2 SMNVEV, per germline (reference sequence). Written as DNA, the CDR3 is TGTGCCAGCAGTCGGGACAGCCTCACCGGGGAGCTGTTTTTT. Protein product: CASSRDSLTGELFF.

The gene calls are TRBV24-1 and TRBJ2-5; D perhaps matches TRBD2 (5 bases). The CDR3 runs to 13 residues. Trimming stripped 5 bases from V and 0 bases from J, with 6 bases between. Germline CDR1 is KGHDR and CDR2 is SFDVKD. Here the CDR3 DNA reads TGTGCCACCAGTGGGGAGTACCAAGAGACCCAGTACTTC. Translated: CATSGEYQETQYF.

V usage is TRBV15 and J usage is TRBJ2-3; the D is unclear. Trimming took off 0 bases at V and 5 bases at J, with 12 bases between the two ends. The CDR3 is 15 amino acids. The V gene's germline CDR1 is LNHNV and CDR2 YYDKDF (reference sequence). The CDR3 nucleotides are TGTGCCACCAGCAGAGATCCTCTAGGTGGAGATACGCAGTATTTT. Protein: CATSRDPLGGDTQYF.

This chain links TRBV7-9 with TRBJ2-5; D unclear. The CDR3 has 14 residues. The germline CDR1 and CDR2 sequences are SEHNR and FQNEAQ (reference sequence). V dropped 5 bases and J dropped 4 bases, with 14 bases sitting between them. CDR3 loop: CASSHRQKTETQYF. The CDR3 DNA sequence: TGTGCCAGCAGCCACCGACAAAAGACAGAGACCCAGTACTTC.

The V gene is TRBV27, the J gene TRBJ1-3; weak D call: TRBD1 (5 bases). This CDR3 is built from 16 residues. In germline, CDR1 is MNHEY, CDR2 SMNVEV (reference sequence). Trimming left V 2 bases short and J 1 base short, with 12 bases between. The CDR3: CASSLRSGGSGNTIYF. In nucleotides, the CDR3 is TGTGCCAGCAGTTTAAGATCCGGGGGGTCTGGAAACACCATATATTTT.

J is TRBJ2-1 and V is TRBV3-1 (or the pseudogene TRBV3-2); 12 nucleotides align to TRBD2. The V and J ends lost 5 bases and 2 bases, in that order; junction bases with no gene match: 4. Germline CDR1 LGHDT, CDR2 YNNKEL (reference sequence). The CDR3 has 16 residues. CDR3: CASSYTSGRTYNEQFF. The CDR3 DNA reads TGTGCCAGCAGCTACACTAGCGGGAGGACCTACAATGAGCAGTTCTTC.

J is TRBJ1-1 and V is TRBV2, with 12 bases aligning to TRBD1. Germline trimming cut 6 bases from V and 1 base from J; bases unmatched to any gene: 3. Germline CDR1 SNHLY, CDR2 FYNNEI. This CDR3 spans 15 amino acids. The CDR3 sequence: CASRGQGASNTEAFF. CDR3 in DNA: TGTGCCAGCAGGGGACAGGGGGCTTCGAACACTGAAGCTTTCTTT.

This clone has only one observation. CDR3 bases: TGTGCCAGCAGTTTCGGGGGCGGTCAGCCCCAGCATTTT. The encoded protein is CASSFGGGQPQHF. This chain uses TRBV6-5 with TRBJ1-5, with D possibly matching TRBD1 (6 bases). CDR1 and CDR2 (germline): MNHEY, SVGAGI. Trimming took off 4 bases at V and 6 bases at J, with 10 bases between the two ends. The CDR3 spans 13 residues.

The V and J genes are TRBV5-6 and TRBJ1-1, with a tentative D call TRBD1 (5 bases). The CDR3 length is 14 residues. The V gene lost 0 bases and the J gene lost 4 bases, with 10 bases spanning the gap. CDR1 and CDR2 from the germline V gene are SGHDT and YYEEEE. The CDR3 reads CASSLAVGTTEAFF. CDR3 sequence (DNA): TGTGCCAGCAGCTTGGCCGTCGGGACCACTGAAGCTTTCTTT.

The chain has TRBV6-2 or TRBV6-3 and TRBJ1-5; D remains ambiguous. The CDR3 covers 17 residues. The V end lost 5 bases, the J end lost 7 bases, and 24 bases lay between the germline ends. Germline loops: CDR1 MNHEY, CDR2 SVGEGT. The CDR3 coding sequence is TGTGCCAGCAGTCCACCACCCTTGGCGGCCGGCGGGCAGCCCCAGCATTTT. Its protein product is CASSPPPLAAGGQPQHF.

V usage is TRBV5-4 and J usage is TRBJ2-1, with D hard to call. Germline lookup yields CDR1 SGHNT and CDR2 YYREEE (reference sequence). With 0 bases removed from V and 10 bases from J, the gap between germline ends came to 11 bases. The CDR3 length is 13 residues. CDR3 in amino acids: CASSLAKGLEQFF. In DNA form, the CDR3 reads TGTGCCAGCAGCTTGGCAAAGGGCTTGGAGCAGTTCTTC.

CDR3 sequence (DNA): TGTGCCAGCAGCCCCGGGCCCAAAGAGACCCAGTACTTC. It specifies CASSPGPKETQYF. This chain joins TRBV11-2 and TRBJ2-5; D remains ambiguous. The CDR3 contains 13 residues. Trimming shortened V by 5 bases and J by 3 bases, and 10 bases separated the two germline ends. In germline, CDR1 is SGHAT, CDR2 FQNNGV.

This clone was observed a handful of times. The rearrangement uses TRBV28 and TRBJ1-5; 8 bases line up with TRBD1. This CDR3 region has 16 residues. The germline V gene encodes CDR1 MDHEN and CDR2 SYDVKM. Trimming took 10 bases from V and 2 from J; bases not matched to a gene: 13. The CDR3 sequence: CATTPKLTGGNQPQHF. Written as DNA, the CDR3 is TGTGCCACCACCCCAAAACTGACAGGGGGCAATCAGCCCCAGCATTTT.

The CDR3 is CASSLRGAYGYTF. The CDR3 region has the DNA TGCGCCAGCAGCTTGAGGGGGGCCTATGGCTACACCTTC. The chain carries TRBV5-1 and TRBJ1-2, with D possibly being TRBD1 (6 bases). The CDR3 has 13 residues. V was cut by 1 base and J by 4 bases, with 8 bases left in between. Germline V gene data show CDR1 as SGHRS and CDR2 as YFSETQ.

V and J are TRBV7-8 and TRBJ1-3, with TRBD1 matching 10 bases. Germline V gene lookup returns CDR1 SGHVS and CDR2 FQNEAQ. V was pared by 5 bases and J by 0 bases, with 7 bases of the junction left unmatched. There are 17 residues in the CDR3. CDR3 region: CASSPRTGGSSGNTIYF. Written as DNA, the CDR3 is TGTGCCAGCAGCCCCAGGACAGGGGGGAGCTCTGGAAACACCATATATTTT. Complete variable domain (other parts from reference TRBV7-8 and TRBJ1-3): GAGVSQSPRYKVAKRGQDVALRCDPISGHVSLFWYQQALGQGPEFLTYFQNEAQLDKSGLPSDRFFAERPEGSVSTLKIQRTQQEDSAVYLCASSPRTGGSSGNTIYFGEGSWLTVV.

The chain recombines TRBV6-5 with TRBJ2-7; D is undetermined. Germline V gene data show CDR1 as MNHEY and CDR2 as SVGAGI. V lost 6 bases, J lost 2 bases, and 8 bases lay in between. The CDR3 is made up of 12 amino acids. Here the CDR3 reads CASSAEAYEQYF. CDR3 nucleotides: TGTGCCAGCAGCGCCGAGGCCTACGAGCAGTACTTC.